This T cell receptor (beta chain) was found in a study of identical twins. This CDR3 comprises 13 residues. V lost 5 bases, J lost 3 bases, and 4 bases stayed unmatched. Germline loops: CDR1 SGDLS, CDR2 YYNGEE. No donor was unhealthy or non-Caucasian. TCRdb fed the 5' RACE reads into MiXCR, producing one record per CDR3 protein. The sample lists hundreds of thousands of distinct CDR3 sequences, 5.5% to 7% seen once, with 3.5% to 4% in the top ten. General study points: Cord blood beta clonotypes present at high abundance carried fewer insertions; no such pattern appeared in memory repertoires. Beta out-of-frame twin sharing showed a weaker excess. In drawing conclusions, the study used cross-sectional statistical analysis and did not follow the same donors.

This clonotype has just a few counts. No antigen is known for it. These data were also reused for a study on yellow fever vaccine responses in identical twins.

The genes are TRBV9 and TRBJ1-2; 7 positions match TRBD1. The receptor was isolated from a woman younger than 35 in good health. The sequenced sample consisted of memory (CD45RO+) T cells sorted from blood. CDR3 loop: CASRRTGHYGYTF. The DNA of the CDR3 is TGTGCCAGCAGAAGGACAGGCCACTATGGCTACACCTTC.